This T cell receptor beta chain was profiled in a study of blood T cells in healthy people across ages. Study-level findings and limits: Possibly confounding the expanded clonotype changes was the fact that donor CMV status was unknown.

A word on this clonotype: The antigen is not known.

The CDR3 loop spans 12 amino acids. V lost 9 bases to trimming and J lost 2 bases, with 9 bases between them. Per germline, CDR1 WSHSY and CDR2 SAAADI. Then a second PCR, running roughly 7 to 11 cycles, was carried out with a sample-barcoded 5' primer and a J-beta primer mix. The template-switch adaptor was a 5' adaptor with 12 random nucleotides. It tagged each cDNA molecule. MiXCR was run by TCRdb on the 5' RACE reads, yielding one entry per CDR3 protein. The sample yields more than 800,000 distinct CDR3 sequences, around 43% seen once. Caucasian, healthy and from Russia, the donors were aged between about 6 and 90. Each sample had at least 6.5 million PBMCs isolated.

This receptor was obtained from a woman between 55 and 75 years old in good health. The specimen was blood. V gene TRBV10-2 combines with J gene TRBJ2-3; D may be TRBD2 (5 bases). Here the CDR3 reads CASRRDTDTQYF. In DNA form, the CDR3 reads TGCGCCAGTCGACGGGACACAGATACGCAGTATTTT.